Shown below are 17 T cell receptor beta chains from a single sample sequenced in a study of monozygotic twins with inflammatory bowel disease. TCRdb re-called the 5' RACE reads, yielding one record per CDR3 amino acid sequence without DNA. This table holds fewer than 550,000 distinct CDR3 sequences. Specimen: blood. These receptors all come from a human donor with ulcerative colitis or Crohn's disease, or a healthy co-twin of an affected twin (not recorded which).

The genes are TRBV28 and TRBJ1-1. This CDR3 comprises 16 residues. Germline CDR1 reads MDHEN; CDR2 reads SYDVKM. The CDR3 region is CASSFAGRIMNTEAFF. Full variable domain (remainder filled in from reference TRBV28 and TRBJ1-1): DVKVTQSSRYLVKRTGEKVFLECVQDMDHENMFWYRQDPGLGLRLIYFSYDVKMKEKGDIPEGYSVSREKKERFSLILESASTNQTSMYLCASSFAGRIMNTEAFFGQGTRLTVV.

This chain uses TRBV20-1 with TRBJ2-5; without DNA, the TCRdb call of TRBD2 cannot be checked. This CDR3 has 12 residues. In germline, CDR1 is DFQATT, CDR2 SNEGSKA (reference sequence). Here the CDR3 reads CSVGLRAGTQYF.

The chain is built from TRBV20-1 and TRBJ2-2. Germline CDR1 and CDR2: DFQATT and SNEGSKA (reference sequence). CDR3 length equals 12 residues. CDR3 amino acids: CSATQNTGELFF.

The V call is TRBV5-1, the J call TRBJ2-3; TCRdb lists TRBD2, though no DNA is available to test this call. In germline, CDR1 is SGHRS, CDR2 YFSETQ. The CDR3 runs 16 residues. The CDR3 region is CASSASLAGSTDTQYF. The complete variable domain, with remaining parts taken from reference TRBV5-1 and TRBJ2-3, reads KAGVTQTPRYLIKTRGQQVTLSCSPISGHRSVSWYQQTPGQGLQFLFEYFSETQRNKGNFPGRFSGRQFSNSRSEMNVSTLELGDSALYLCASSASLAGSTDTQYFGPGTRLTVL.

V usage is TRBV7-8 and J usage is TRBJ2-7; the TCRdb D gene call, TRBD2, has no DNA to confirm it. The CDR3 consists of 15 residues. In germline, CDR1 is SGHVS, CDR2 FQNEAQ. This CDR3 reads CASLKGTSGKGVQYF.

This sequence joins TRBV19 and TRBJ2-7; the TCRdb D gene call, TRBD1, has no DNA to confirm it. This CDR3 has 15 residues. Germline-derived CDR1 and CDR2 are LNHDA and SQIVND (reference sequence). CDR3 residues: CASSPLGGKGYEQYF.

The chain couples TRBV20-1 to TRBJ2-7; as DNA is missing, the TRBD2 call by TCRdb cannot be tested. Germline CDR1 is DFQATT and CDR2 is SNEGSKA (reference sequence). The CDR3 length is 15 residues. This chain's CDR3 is CSAKEMGLASYEQYF.

The CDR3 loop is CASSILDRETQYF. The rearrangement joins TRBV12-3 or TRBV12-4 to TRBJ2-5. This CDR3 contains 13 residues.

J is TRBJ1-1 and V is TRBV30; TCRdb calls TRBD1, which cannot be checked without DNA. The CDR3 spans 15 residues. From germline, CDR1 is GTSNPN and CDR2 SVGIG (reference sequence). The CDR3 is CAWSAAALGQGEAFF. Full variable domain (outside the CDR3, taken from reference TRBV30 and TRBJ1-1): SQTIHQWPATLVQPVGSPLSLECTVEGTSNPNLYWYRQAAGRGLQLLFYSVGIGQISSEVPQNLSASRPQDRQFILSSKKLLLSDSGFYLCAWSAAALGQGEAFFGQGTRLTVV.

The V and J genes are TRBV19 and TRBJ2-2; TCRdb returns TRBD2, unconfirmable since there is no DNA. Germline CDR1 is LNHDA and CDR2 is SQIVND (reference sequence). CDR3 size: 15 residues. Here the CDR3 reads CASSTGLANTGELFF. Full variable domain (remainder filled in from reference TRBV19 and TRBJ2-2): DGGITQSPKYLFRKEGQNVTLSCEQNLNHDAMYWYRQDPGQGLRLIYYSQIVNDFQKGDIAEGYSVSREKKESFPLTVTSAQKNPTAFYLCASSTGLANTGELFFGEGSRLTVL.

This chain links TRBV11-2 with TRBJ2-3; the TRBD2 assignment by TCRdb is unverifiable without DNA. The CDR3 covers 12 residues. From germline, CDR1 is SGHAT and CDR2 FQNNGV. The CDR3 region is CASSPLASTQYF.

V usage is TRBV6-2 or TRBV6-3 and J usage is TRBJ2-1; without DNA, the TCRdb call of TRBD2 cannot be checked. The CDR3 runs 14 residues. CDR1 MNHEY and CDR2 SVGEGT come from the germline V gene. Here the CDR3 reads CASSSLASYKEQFF.

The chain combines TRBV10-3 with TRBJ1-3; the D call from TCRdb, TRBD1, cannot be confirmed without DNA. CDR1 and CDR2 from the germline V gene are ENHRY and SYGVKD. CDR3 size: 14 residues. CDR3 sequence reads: CANRDGASGNTIYF.

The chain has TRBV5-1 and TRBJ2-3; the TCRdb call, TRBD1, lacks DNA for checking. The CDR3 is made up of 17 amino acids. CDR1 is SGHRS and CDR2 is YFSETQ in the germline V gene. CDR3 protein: CASSPTTRGPQTDTQYF.

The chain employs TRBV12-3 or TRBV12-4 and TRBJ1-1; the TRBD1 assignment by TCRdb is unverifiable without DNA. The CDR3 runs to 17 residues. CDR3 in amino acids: CASSLAPGQGDDTEAFF.

The CDR3 is CSVRLGETQYF. V and J are TRBV20-1 and TRBJ2-5. Germline-derived CDR1 and CDR2 are DFQATT and SNEGSKA (reference sequence). This CDR3 is 11 amino acids long.

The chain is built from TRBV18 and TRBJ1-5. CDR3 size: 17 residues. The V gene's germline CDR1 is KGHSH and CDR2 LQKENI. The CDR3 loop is CASSPFKGGLGNQPQHF.